Listed here is a single TCR beta chain. Antigen specificity is unknown. The data were obtained in a study of T-cell memory formation after mild COVID-19. 5'RACE primed from the constant segment yielded TCR alpha and TCR beta cDNA libraries bearing sample barcodes and UMIs. TCRdb analysed the 5' RACE reads with MiXCR anew, one entry per CDR3 protein. The sample holds hundreds of thousands of distinct CDR3 sequences, roughly 17% seen once. The V and J ends lost 0 bases and 5 bases, in that order; junction bases with no gene match: 4. The CDR3 consists of 15 residues. Germline CDR1 reads SGDLS; CDR2 reads YYNGEE. Findings and caveats of the study: Memory sampled before infection contained some responding clones, suggesting cross-reactive memory joined. The main location of contracting CD4+ clones was CM and EM, and that of contracting CD8+ clones was EMRA.

This chain connects TRBV9 to TRBJ2-1; 8 bases are a match to TRBD2. Material: PBMCs or a T cell subset sorted from them (not recorded which). The origin of this receptor is an adult woman who had mild COVID-19 (a few samples of this study predate the infection). Cell type and time point are not known. CDR3 DNA sequence: TGTGCCAGCAGCGTAGACGGGACTAGGGACAATGAGCAGTTCTTC. Translation: CASSVDGTRDNEQFF.